Shown below are 24 T cell receptor beta chains from a single sample sequenced in a study of T cells expressing NK-cell markers. Reprocessing the 5' RACE reads, TCRdb reports a single entry for every CDR3 protein and omits DNA. Its table records some 450,000 distinct CDR3 sequences. The specimen sequenced was blood T cells: a sorted CD56 or NKG2C T cell subset, CD4+ or CD8+ T cells, or bulk PBMC T cells (not recorded which). These receptors all stem from a woman aged 18 to 75 in good health.

The gene calls are TRBV18 and TRBJ2-5; TCRdb calls TRBD1, which cannot be checked without DNA. The CDR3 is made up of 14 amino acids. CDR1 and CDR2 (germline): KGHSH, LQKENI. CDR3 loop: CASSSQGMGETQYF.

The chain joins TRBV12-3 or TRBV12-4 to TRBJ2-5; TCRdb proposes TRBD2, but this gene call is untestable without DNA. There are 16 residues in the CDR3. CDR3 sequence: CASSLSSGRAGETQYF.

V gene TRBV7-3 combines with J gene TRBJ2-3; the TRBD1 assignment by TCRdb is unverifiable without DNA. CDR1 and CDR2 (germline): SGHTA, FQGTGA. The CDR3 spans 12 residues. The CDR3 protein is CASSRYGGTQYF. The entire variable domain, with the rest obtained from reference TRBV7-3 and TRBJ2-3, is as follows: GAGVSQTPSNKVTEKGKYVELRCDPISGHTALYWYRQSLGQGPEFLIYFQGTGAADDSGLPNDRFFAVRPEGSVSTLKIQRTERGDSAVYLCASSRYGGTQYFGPGTRLTVL.

This sequence joins TRBV6-5 and TRBJ2-1; absent DNA, TCRdb's TRBD1 call cannot be checked. The CDR3 runs to 14 residues. Germline CDR1 reads MNHEY; CDR2 reads SVGAGI. This chain's CDR3 is CASSFRDAANEQFF.

This chain uses TRBV20-1 with TRBJ2-2. Germline CDR1 and CDR2: DFQATT and SNEGSKA (reference sequence). The CDR3 is 11 amino acids. CDR3 residues: CSARIVGELFF.

The gene calls are TRBV20-1 and TRBJ2-3; TCRdb outputs TRBD2, but without DNA this stays unchecked. Looked up from germline, CDR1 is DFQATT and CDR2 is SNEGSKA (reference sequence). This CDR3 contains 15 residues. CDR3 sequence reads: CSAPGTPPAEDTQYF.

The chain combines TRBV6-4 with TRBJ2-1; lacking DNA, the TRBD2 call made by TCRdb goes unchecked. The CDR3 has 17 residues. CDR1 is MRHNA and CDR2 is SNTAGT in the germline V gene. The CDR3 protein is CASSDSSSVGGSNEQFF.

The chain links TRBV5-8 to TRBJ1-5; TCRdb indicates TRBD1, and absent DNA this call remains unverified. Germline-derived CDR1 and CDR2 are SGHTS and YDEGEE. The CDR3 consists of 15 residues. The CDR3 is CASSPYGGGNQPQHF.

This rearrangement joins TRBV7-9 to TRBJ1-2. Germline loops: CDR1 SEHNR, CDR2 FQNEAQ (reference sequence). This CDR3 region has 14 residues. CDR3 in amino acids: CASAWKDDNYGYTF.

This chain uses TRBV9 with TRBJ2-5; TCRdb's D gene call, TRBD1, goes unchecked for lack of DNA. Germline CDR1 SGDLS, CDR2 YYNGEE. The CDR3 has 15 residues. CDR3 sequence: CASSVAFGALETQYF.

The chain uses TRBV7-2 and TRBJ2-3; the TCRdb D gene call, TRBD1, has no DNA to confirm it. Per the germline V gene, CDR1 is SGHTA and CDR2 is FQGNSA. The CDR3 loop spans 15 amino acids. CDR3: CASSSPRHSTDTQYF.

The chain recombines TRBV28 with TRBJ2-7; the D call of TRBD2 rests on TCRdb alone, since no DNA is present to check it. CDR1 and CDR2 from the germline V gene are MDHEN and SYDVKM. The CDR3 covers 17 residues. The CDR3 loop is CASRNPAAGPERYEQYF.

The gene calls are TRBV29-1 and TRBJ2-2; the D call of TRBD2 rests on TCRdb alone, since no DNA is present to check it. CDR1 and CDR2 from the germline V gene are SQVTM and ANQGSEA. This CDR3 is 15 amino acids long. CDR3 residues: CSVATGTSVAGELFF.

The chain links TRBV5-4 to TRBJ2-3; the TRBD1 assignment by TCRdb is unverifiable without DNA. CDR3 length: 16 amino acids. Looked up from germline, CDR1 is SGHNT and CDR2 is YYREEE (reference sequence). The CDR3: CASSLFGGLSTDTQYF.

The chain has TRBV20-1 and TRBJ1-1; TCRdb's D call of TRBD1 is untestable without DNA. This CDR3 has 13 amino acids. Germline V CDR1 and CDR2: DFQATT, SNEGSKA (reference sequence). CDR3 sequence: CSASRAVNTEAFF.

J is TRBJ2-7 and V is TRBV29-1; the TCRdb D gene call, TRBD1, has no DNA to confirm it. Germline CDR1 and CDR2: SQVTM and ANQGSEA. The CDR3 length is 14 residues. CDR3 loop: CSVDPGTGSYEQYF.

This chain connects TRBV29-1 to TRBJ2-1; TCRdb's D gene call, TRBD2, goes unchecked for lack of DNA. CDR1 and CDR2 (germline): SQVTM, ANQGSEA. The CDR3 runs to 15 residues. The CDR3 sequence: CSVADSGRDYNEQFF.

This chain connects TRBV20-1 to TRBJ2-3. The CDR3 extends over 14 amino acids. Per the germline V gene, CDR1 is DFQATT and CDR2 is SNEGSKA (reference sequence). The CDR3 protein is CSARGHRTPDTQYF.

The chain uses TRBV2 and TRBJ1-1; TCRdb outputs TRBD1, but without DNA this stays unchecked. CDR3 length: 15 amino acids. The germline gives CDR1 SNHLY, CDR2 FYNNEI. CDR3 amino acids: CASSRQIRDNTEAFF.

CDR3 residues: CASGLSWGMGQPQHF. The gene calls are TRBV12-3 or TRBV12-4 and TRBJ1-5. This CDR3 comprises 15 residues.

The chain employs TRBV5-1 and TRBJ2-6. This CDR3 is 15 amino acids long. In germline, CDR1 is SGHRS, CDR2 YFSETQ. The CDR3: CASSLVAAGANVLTF.

V gene TRBV6-5 combines with J gene TRBJ1-1; TCRdb gives TRBD1 as the D gene, but with no DNA this cannot be confirmed. CDR3 length: 13 residues. Germline V gene lookup returns CDR1 MNHEY and CDR2 SVGAGI. CDR3 region: CASSYGGDTEAFF.

The chain is built from TRBV6-2 or TRBV6-3 and TRBJ2-2; TCRdb reports TRBD1, a call that lacks DNA to check it against. The CDR3 contains 17 residues. Per the germline V gene, CDR1 is MNHEY and CDR2 is SVGEGT. Here the CDR3 reads CASSYPGQVLGTGELFF.

The rearrangement uses TRBV12-3 or TRBV12-4 and TRBJ2-5; the TRBD2 assignment by TCRdb is unverifiable without DNA. The CDR3 covers 15 residues. CDR3 in amino acids: CASSPRLAGYETQYF.